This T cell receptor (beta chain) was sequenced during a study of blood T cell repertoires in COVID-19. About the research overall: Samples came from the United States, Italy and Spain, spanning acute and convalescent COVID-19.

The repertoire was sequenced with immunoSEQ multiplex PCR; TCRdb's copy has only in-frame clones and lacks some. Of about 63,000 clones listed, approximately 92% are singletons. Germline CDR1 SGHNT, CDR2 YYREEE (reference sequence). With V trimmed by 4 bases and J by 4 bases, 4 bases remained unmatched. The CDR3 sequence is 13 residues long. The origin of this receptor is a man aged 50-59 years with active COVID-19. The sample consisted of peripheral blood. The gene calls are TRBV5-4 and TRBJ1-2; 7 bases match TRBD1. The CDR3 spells CASSEDRSYGYTF. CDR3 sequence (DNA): TGTGCCAGCAGCGAGGACAGGAGCTATGGCTACACCTTC.